This T cell receptor beta chain was sequenced during a study of response to subunit inactivated influenza vaccine. General study results and limits: Few additional T cells are recruited per seasonal influenza vaccination, authors suggested.

In the case of this clonotype: What it recognizes is unknown.

The J segment lost 2 bases and the V segment lost 3 bases, leaving 5 bases of the junction unmatched. Per germline, CDR1 MGHRA and CDR2 YSYEKL. CDR3 size: 16 residues. TCRdb called the RT-PCR reads again in MiXCR, with one record for every CDR3 protein. The table lists around 790,000 distinct CDR3 sequences, about 20% of them singletons, with about a tenth in the top ten. The chain employs TRBV4-1 and TRBJ2-1, with 9 bases aligning to TRBD1. This receptor was obtained from a man in his fifties who received an inactivated influenza vaccine. The starting material was PBMCs from blood, obtained about 5 days after vaccination. The CDR3 sequence is CASSQRTGVAYNEQFF. The CDR3, as DNA: TGCGCCAGCAGCCAGAGGACAGGGGTCGCCTACAATGAGCAGTTCTTC.